A single T cell receptor beta chain is shown here with its context. Its antigen is not known. This entry comes from a study of glioma-infiltrating T cells after dendritic cell vaccination. General study findings and limits: Higher TCR clonality did not directly relate to longer survival.

This CDR3 contains 15 residues. Germline V gives CDR1 SGHNT, CDR2 YYREEE (reference sequence). Trimming at V came to 4 bases and at J to 6 bases, leaving 11 bases not matched to a gene. Amplification used 60 V beta primers and 13 J beta primers. Repertoires were generated with immunoSEQ multiplex PCR, while TCRdb's copy carries only in-frame clones and drops some. The table shows 85,000 to 100,000 clones, with 85% occurring only once. As for time point: after dendritic cell vaccination, including at tumor progression/relapse. The chain recombines TRBV5-4 with TRBJ2-7, with 9 bases matching TRBD1. The TCR comes from a human donor with glioblastoma. The sample was blood, taken after dendritic cell vaccination. The CDR3 coding sequence is TGTGCCAGCAGCCTTGCCGGGACAGGGTCCGGCGAGCAGTACTTC. It encodes CASSLAGTGSGEQYF.